This entry lists 6 T cell receptor beta chains sequenced from one sample in a study of read filtering for tumor transcriptome and immune sequencing. This library used roughly 0.4 ug RNA and molecular barcoded adaptors spanning alpha/delta and beta/gamma chains. TCRdb re-called the reads with MiXCR, one entry per CDR3 protein. Of about 50,000 distinct CDR3 sequences listed, about 20% are singletons. Source material: a population of CD138-negative cells sorted from bone marrow. All receptors derive from a donor aged 40 or older with multiple myeloma.

V is TRBV12-3 or TRBV12-4 and J is TRBJ2-3, with D tentatively TRBD1 (6 bases). The CDR3 covers 16 residues. With 4 bases removed from V and 2 bases from J, the gap between germline ends came to 16 bases. The CDR3 is CASSSLWTDLTDTQYF. CDR3 sequence (DNA): TGTGCCAGCAGTTCCCTCTGGACAGACCTCACAGATACGCAGTATTTT.

This chain joins TRBV29-1 and TRBJ1-1, with D unclear. The CDR3 is 16 residues long. CDR1 is SQVTM, CDR2 ANQGSEA, per germline. V lost 2 bases and J 11 bases, leaving 27 bases between the germline ends. The CDR3, as DNA: TGCAGCGTTGAATACACCCTAGACAAACCGGAACCCAGCGCTTTCTTT. It yields the protein CSVEYTLDKPEPSAFF.

Note on this clonotype: A read error may produce the germline difference seen at one junction end. The V call is TRBV10-3, the J call TRBJ2-6; D gene unclear. Germline V gene lookup returns CDR1 ENHRY and CDR2 SYGVKD. CDR3 length equals 15 residues. The CDR3 reads CAIMGRDSGANVLTF. Written as DNA, the CDR3 is TGCGCCATCATGGGCCGAGACTCTGGGGCCAACGTCCTGACTTTC.

This clonotype was counted ten times or more. CDR3 amino acids: CASSFGGSRGEQFF. The CDR3 nucleotides read TGTGCCAGCAGTTTTGGCGGGAGTAGGGGTGAGCAGTTCTTC. This sequence joins TRBV27 and TRBJ2-1, with 7 bases fitting TRBD2. V was clipped by 3 bases and J by 9 bases; unmatched bases: 8. The CDR3 length is 14 residues. The germline CDR1 and CDR2 sequences are MNHEY and SMNVEV (reference sequence).

This sequence joins TRBV5-1 and TRBJ2-1, with D possibly being TRBD2 (5 bases). Germline CDR1 is SGHRS and CDR2 is YFSETQ. V lost 7 bases to trimming and J lost 6 bases, with 14 bases between them. The CDR3 extends over 13 amino acids. The chain's CDR3 is CASCSGLANEQFF. The CDR3 DNA is TGCGCCAGCTGCTCCGGACTTGCCAATGAGCAGTTCTTC.

The sample holds many counts of this clonotype. The chain is built from TRBV29-1 and TRBJ1-4, with 7 bases matching TRBD1. Per germline, CDR1 SQVTM and CDR2 ANQGSEA. V gave up 3 bases and J gave up 7 bases; unmatched junction bases: 5. The CDR3 consists of 13 residues. CDR3 sequence (DNA): TGCAGCGTTGAGACAGGGTCTGGTGAAAAACTGTTTTTT. Translating it yields CSVETGSGEKLFF.